This entry is about one T cell receptor beta chain. This sample was included in a study of blood T cell repertoires in COVID-19. Study-wide context: The study drew acute and convalescent COVID-19 samples from the United States, Italy and Spain.

The age range of participants was about 18 to 95 years, with residence in under 25 US areas. The V end lost 9 bases, the J end lost 3 bases, and 11 bases lay between the germline ends. The CDR3 length is 12 residues. In germline, CDR1 is MDHEN, CDR2 SYDVKM. In the authors' workflow: Reference gene primer amplification in the assay estimated nucleated cell counts. Only in-frame clones appear in the TCRdb table, and some are missing; sequencing was by immunoSEQ multiplex PCR. V, J and clone size reflect that table, while D and trimming were determined from the DNA. The sample includes hundreds of thousands of clones, roughly 87% of them seen just once.

The chain couples TRBV28 to TRBJ1-1, with D uncertain. Sequencing was done on a sample of PBMCs or T cells enriched from blood (not recorded which). This receptor was taken from a woman under 30 who had recovered from COVID-19. In DNA, the CDR3 is TGTGCCAGTAGGAGTGACTACACTGAAGCTTTCTTT. This translates into CASRSDYTEAFF.